The rows below give T cell receptor beta chains drawn from one sample of a study of blood T cell repertoires in COVID-19. Clones were read by immunoSEQ multiplex PCR, and TCRdb kept only the in-frame ones, dropping some. Altogether 210,000 or so clones are present, 88% being singletons, with the ten largest covering around 3.6%. Sequencing used PBMCs or T cells enriched from blood (not recorded which). The source of these receptors is a woman aged 25 to 39 who had been exposed to COVID-19. Each CDR3 is given with its conserved first and last residue.

TRBV9 CASSSGREYDEQFF
TRBV10-1 CASSALAGGTDTQYF
TRBV7-3 CASSSRTDPGGYTF
TRBV9 CASSADSYGYTF
TRBV9 CASSAASGQGATQYF
TRBV4-2 CASSPSGSKSNEQFF
TRBV4-1 CASSLKTGTEAFF
TRBV12-5 CASGFSEQYF
TRBV5-1 CASSWDSRVMNTEAFF
TRBV18 CASSPTSGRGNEQFF
TRBV10-2 CARSGSGMGTGELFF
TRBV19 CASSIRGRNTEAFF
TRBV5-4 CASSPAGTPNTEAFF
TRBV4-1 CASTLAGGGTGELFF
TRBV7-2 CASSLTGVNTEAFF
TRBV3-1/TRBV3-2 CASSPGLAGATRTGELFF
TRBV7-9 CATQRVSEKLFF
TRBV21-1 CASKPGQGDYEQFF
TRBV30 CANRGQYNSPLHF
TRBV2 CASRTLGGGAEAFF
TRBV6-5 CASSLTGGSNQPQHF
TRBV19 CASSRIVEWSNQPQHF
TRBV11-1 CASSPGTGYDVETQYF
TRBV24-1 CATSVTGSADTQYF
TRBV5-1 CASSLQTSGVGYEQYF
TRBV19 CASSSGWNEKLFF
TRBV12-3/TRBV12-4 CASSLGQGYGYTF
TRBV5-4 CASSRGQGDEGEQFF
TRBV11-2 CASSLEGLGIDTIYF
TRBV9 CASSTRLAGGPNEQFF
TRBV6-4 CASRALADPTYEQYF
TRBV6-5 CATLLKGEQYF
TRBV4-1 CASSQDHFNEQFF
TRBV4-1 CASALTETSTIYF
TRBV7-9 CASSLAGAGRSYNSPLHF
TRBV9 CASSVLVDANTEAFF
TRBV11-2 CASSFPPLAGSWNEQFF
TRBV6-5 CASSVSGIGYEQYF
TRBV7-3 CASSFSSGRAHEQFF
TRBV6-4 CASSDEYRTGKDISYGYTF
TRBV9 CASSVGTSGLYEQYF
TRBV19 CASHGTGSRHYF
TRBV25-1 CASSKGQLYGYTF
TRBV13 CASGGIDRGNTGELFF
TRBV2 CASSERGRPSYNEQFF